Presented here are 9 T cell receptor beta chains from one specimen sequenced in a study of blood T cell repertoires in COVID-19 (TCRdb year 2020). Receptor libraries were prepared by the immunoSEQ multiplex PCR assay. In TCRdb, the immuneACCESS table is reduced to in-frame sequences with V and J assigned. These tables do not hold every clone; where another copy was compared, an unresolved V gene accounts for under half, and the others remain unexplained. The sample records roughly 250,000 clones, around nine tenths of which are singletons. Jointly, the top ten make up around 10% of the sample. Sequencing input: peripheral blood. Receptors were obtained from a man in his forties or fifties who had recovered from COVID-19.

The chain employs TRBV11-2 and TRBJ2-5; D may be TRBD1 (6 bases). The CDR3 is 16 residues long. Germline V gene sequence: CDR1 SGHAT, CDR2 FQNNGV. Trimming removed 1 base at V and 4 bases at J, with 16 bases between. CDR3 in amino acids: CASSLGSTGSGETQYF. The CDR3 DNA sequence: TGTGCCAGCAGCTTAGGCTCTACAGGGTCGGGAGAGACCCAGTACTTC.

This clone was seen more than once but under ten times. This sequence joins TRBV4-2 and TRBJ1-5; D remains unclear. CDR1 and CDR2 from the germline V gene are LGHNA and YNFKEQ. The CDR3 has 16 residues. V was pared by 2 bases and J by 5 bases, with 16 bases between. In DNA form, the CDR3 reads TGTGCCAGCAGCCAATGGGTAGGGAGCGGGGATCAGCCCCAGCATTTT. It yields the protein CASSQWVGSGDQPQHF.

The gene calls are TRBV11-3 and TRBJ2-5; 11 bases line up with TRBD2. Germline trimming cut 5 bases from V and 2 bases from J; bases unmatched to any gene: 4. The CDR3 length is 15 residues. Germline lookup yields CDR1 SGHNT and CDR2 YENEEA. The CDR3 bases are TGTGCCAGCAGCCCGGGACTAGCGGTACAAGAGACCCAGTACTTC. Translated, it gives CASSPGLAVQETQYF.

The rearrangement joins TRBV7-6 to TRBJ1-4, with D perhaps TRBD1 (5 bases). The germline CDR1 and CDR2 sequences are SGHVS and FNYEAQ. The CDR3 loop spans 13 amino acids. V was trimmed by 4 bases and J by 7 bases, leaving 10 bases between them. In DNA form, the CDR3 reads TGTGCCAGCAGCTCCGATAGGGGTGAAAAACTGTTTTTT. Its protein is CASSSDRGEKLFF.

The chain joins TRBV5-1 to TRBJ1-6; possible D gene TRBD1, 5 bases. The V gene lost 0 bases and the J gene lost 10 bases, with 14 bases spanning the gap. CDR1 is SGHRS, CDR2 YFSETQ, per germline. The CDR3 runs 15 residues. CDR3 in DNA: TGCGCCAGCAGCTTGGCGGGTAAAGACAGATCACCCCTCCACTTT. Translated: CASSLAGKDRSPLHF.

The rearrangement uses TRBV6-2 or TRBV6-3 and TRBJ1-5; D unclear. The CDR3 is made up of 13 amino acids. The germline gives CDR1 MNHEY, CDR2 SVGEGT. Trimming took 5 bases from V and 6 from J, leaving 11 bases between them. CDR3 sequence: CASSPSEIQPQHF. The DNA for the CDR3 is TGTGCCAGCAGTCCGTCGGAGATTCAGCCCCAGCATTTT.

The V call is TRBV7-8, the J call TRBJ2-3, with 12 bases aligning to TRBD2. J was trimmed by 2 bases and V by 5 bases; bases with no gene match: 5. This CDR3 comprises 16 residues. Germline CDR1 reads SGHVS; CDR2 reads FQNEAQ. The CDR3 sequence is CASSHRLAGDTDTQYF. CDR3 bases: TGTGCCAGCAGCCACCGACTAGCGGGGGACACAGATACGCAGTATTTT.

The rearrangement links TRBV9 to TRBJ2-7; TRBD2 matches 7 bases. CDR3 length: 15 amino acids. From germline, CDR1 is SGDLS and CDR2 YYNGEE. The V gene end was trimmed by 2 bases and the J gene end by 4 bases; junction bases not matched to a gene: 9. DNA of the CDR3: TGTGCCAGCAGCGTCAGCGGGGAGGGGCAGTACGAGCAGTACTTC. It specifies CASSVSGEGQYEQYF.

The rearrangement links TRBV10-2 to TRBJ2-2; 13 positions match TRBD2. The CDR3 loop spans 19 amino acids. Germline CDR1 is WSHSY and CDR2 is SAAADI. V lost 3 bases, J lost 2 bases, and 9 bases stayed unmatched. The CDR3 is CASSEGRGLAGVNTGELFF. The CDR3 DNA is TGCGCCAGCAGTGAAGGGCGAGGACTAGCGGGGGTAAACACCGGGGAGCTGTTTTTT.